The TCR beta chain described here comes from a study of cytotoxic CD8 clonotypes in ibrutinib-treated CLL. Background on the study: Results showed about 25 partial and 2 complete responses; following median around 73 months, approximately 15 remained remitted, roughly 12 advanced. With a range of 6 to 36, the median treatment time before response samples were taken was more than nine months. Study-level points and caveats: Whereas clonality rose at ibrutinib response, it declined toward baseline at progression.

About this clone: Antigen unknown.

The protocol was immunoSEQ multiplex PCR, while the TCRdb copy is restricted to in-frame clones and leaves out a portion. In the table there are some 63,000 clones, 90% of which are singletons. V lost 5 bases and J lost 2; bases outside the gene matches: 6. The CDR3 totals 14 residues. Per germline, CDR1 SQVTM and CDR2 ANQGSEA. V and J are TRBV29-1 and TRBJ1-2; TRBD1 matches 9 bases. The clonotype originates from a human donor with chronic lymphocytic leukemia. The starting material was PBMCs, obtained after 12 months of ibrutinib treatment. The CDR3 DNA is TGCAGCGTTCGGGGACAGGGTCAAAACTATGGCTACACCTTC. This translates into CSVRGQGQNYGYTF. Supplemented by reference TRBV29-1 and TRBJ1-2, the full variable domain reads SAVISQKPSRDICQRGTSLTIQCQVDSQVTMMFWYRQQPGQSLTLIATANQGSEATYESGFVIDKFPISRPNLTFSTLTVSNMSPEDSSIYLCSVRGQGQNYGYTFGSGTRLTVV.